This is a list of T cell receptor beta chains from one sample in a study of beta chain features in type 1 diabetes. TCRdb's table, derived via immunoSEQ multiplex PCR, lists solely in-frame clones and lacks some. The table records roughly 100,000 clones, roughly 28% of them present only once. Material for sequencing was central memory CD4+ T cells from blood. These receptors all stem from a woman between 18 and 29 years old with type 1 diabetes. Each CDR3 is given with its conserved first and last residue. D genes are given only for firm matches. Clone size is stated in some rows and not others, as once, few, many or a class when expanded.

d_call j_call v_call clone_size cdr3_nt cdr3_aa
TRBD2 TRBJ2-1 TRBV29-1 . TGCAGCGTTGGTGGGGGAAATCGGGAGGTTTACAATGAGCAGTTCTTC CSVGGGNREVYNEQFF
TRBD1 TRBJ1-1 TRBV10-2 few TGCGCCAGCAGTGAGTCTGGACAGGGTCGGACTGAAGCTTTCTTT CASSESGQGRTEAFF
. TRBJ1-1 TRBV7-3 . TGTGCCAGCAGCTTACTCGGGGGGGAGAACACTGAAGCTTTCTTT CASSLLGGENTEAFF
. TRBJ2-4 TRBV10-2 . TGCGCCAGCAGTGAACAGAGCAAAAACATTCAGTACTTC CASSEQSKNIQYF
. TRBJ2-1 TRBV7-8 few TGTGCCAGCAGCTTAGAGGGGGGGGCCTTGTCCTACAATGAGCAGTTCTTC CASSLEGGALSYNEQFF
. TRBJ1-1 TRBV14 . TGTGCCAGCAGCCACTTGGAGACTGAAGCTTTCTTT CASSHLETEAFF
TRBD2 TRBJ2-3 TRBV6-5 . TGTGCCAGCAGTTGGACTAGCGGATCCTGGGATACGCAGTATTTT CASSWTSGSWDTQYF
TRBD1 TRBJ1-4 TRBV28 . TGTGCCAGCAGTTCCCAACCCGGACAGGCCTTAAAACTGTTTTTT CASSSQPGQALKLFF
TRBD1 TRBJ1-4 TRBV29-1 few TGCAGCGTCCAACTCCGGACAGGGGGCTTAAAACTGTTTTTT CSVQLRTGGLKLFF
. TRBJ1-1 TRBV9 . TGTGCCAGCAGCGTTGGGCGGGGGGATACTGAAGCTTTCTTT CASSVGRGDTEAFF
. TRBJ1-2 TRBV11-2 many TGTGCCAGCAGTGTTAGGGGCGGTTCGGGCTACACCTTC CASSVRGGSGYTF
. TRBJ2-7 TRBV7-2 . TGTGCCAGCAGCTCCCGAGTAGCGAGCAGCCCTTACGAGCAGTACTTC CASSSRVASSPYEQYF
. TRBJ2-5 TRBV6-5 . TGTGCCAGCAGAGACTCAGGGGCGGAGACCCAGTACTTC CASRDSGAETQYF
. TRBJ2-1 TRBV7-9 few TGTGCCAGCAGCTTAGCAATAACTAATGAGCAGTTCTTC CASSLAITNEQFF
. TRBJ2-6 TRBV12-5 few TGTGCTAGTGGTTGGGGGCTTACTGGGGCCAACGTCCTGACTTTC CASGWGLTGANVLTF
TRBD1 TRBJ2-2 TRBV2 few TGTGCCAGCAAGCGACAGGGGGCCGGGGAGCTGTTTTTT CASKRQGAGELFF
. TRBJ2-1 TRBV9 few TGTGCCAGCAGCGTAAGTGTTGGGCTTCTCAATGAGCAGTTCTTC CASSVSVGLLNEQFF
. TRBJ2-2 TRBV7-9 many TGTGCCAGCAGCGTCGGGACAACGGACACCGGGGAGCTGTTTTTT CASSVGTTDTGELFF
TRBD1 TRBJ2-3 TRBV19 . TGTGCCAGTAGCAGACAGGGATCCACAGATACGCAGTATTTT CASSRQGSTDTQYF
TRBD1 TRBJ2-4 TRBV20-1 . TGCAGTCTCAAAACAGGGGATATTCAGTACTTC CSLKTGDIQYF
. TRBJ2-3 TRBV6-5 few TGTGCCAGCACCCGGGCGGGAACTGGCACAGATACGCAGTATTTT CASTRAGTGTDTQYF
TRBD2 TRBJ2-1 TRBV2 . TGTGCCACCCAACTAGCGGGGTACTACAATGAGCAGTTCTTC CATQLAGYYNEQFF
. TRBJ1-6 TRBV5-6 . TGTGCCAGCAGCTTGTGGTCAGGTTATTCACCCCTCCACTTT CASSLWSGYSPLHF
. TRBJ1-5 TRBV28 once TGTGCCAGCAGTTTACGCGCGGATCAGCCCCAGCATTTT CASSLRADQPQHF
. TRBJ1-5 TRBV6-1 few TGTGCCTCCCAACCGGGTAGTCTCAATCAGCCCCAGCATTTT CASQPGSLNQPQHF
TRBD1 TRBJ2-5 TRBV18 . TGTGCCAGCTCACCGCGCCCGGGACAGGAGATTCCCCGGCCCCAAGAGACCCAGTACTTC CASSPRPGQEIPRPQETQYF
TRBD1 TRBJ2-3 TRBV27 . TGTGCCAGCAGGGGATATGCGGGACAGGGGCCCCGAGCGCAGTATTTT CASRGYAGQGPRAQYF
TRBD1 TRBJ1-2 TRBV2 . TGTGCCAGCAGAGAACGGACAGGGGCCAACTATGGCTACACCTTC CASRERTGANYGYTF
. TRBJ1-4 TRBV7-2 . TGTGCCAGCAGCCTCGCCCCTCAGGGGAGTGGTGAAAAACTGTTTTTT CASSLAPQGSGEKLFF
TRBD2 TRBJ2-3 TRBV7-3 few TGTGCCAGCAGCTTTTTAGCGGGAGGGGGGCGCACAGATACGCAGTATTTT CASSFLAGGGRTDTQYF
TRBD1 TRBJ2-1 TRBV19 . TGTGCCAGTAGAGGGGACAGGGGGTCCCTCTACAATGAGCAGTTCTTC CASRGDRGSLYNEQFF
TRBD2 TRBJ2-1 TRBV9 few TGTGCCAGCAGCGCGACTAGCGGGAACACTGAGCAGTTCTTC CASSATSGNTEQFF
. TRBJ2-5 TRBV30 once TGTGCCTGGAGTGTACTGGGGCTAGGGACCCAGTACTTC CAWSVLGLGTQYF
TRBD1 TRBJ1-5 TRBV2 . TGTGCCAGCAGCGAGGGACAGAGCACTTATCAGCCCCAGCATTTT CASSEGQSTYQPQHF
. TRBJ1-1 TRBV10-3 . TGTGCCATCACACCCTCGCTCTCGACAGAGAACACTGAAGCTTTCTTT CAITPSLSTENTEAFF
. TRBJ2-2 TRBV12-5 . TGTGCTAGTGGTCATACTACCAACGCCGGGGAGCTGTTTTTT CASGHTTNAGELFF
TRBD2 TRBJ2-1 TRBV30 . TGTGCCTGGGCAACTAGCGGGGGGGCCCGTGAGCAGTTCTTC CAWATSGGAREQFF
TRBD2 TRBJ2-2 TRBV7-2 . TGTGCCAGCAGTCTGAGTAGCGGGACCCCCGGGGAGCTGTTTTTT CASSLSSGTPGELFF
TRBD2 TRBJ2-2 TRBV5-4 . TGTGCCAGCAGCCCACTAGCGGGAAGCGCCACCGGGGAGCTGTTTTTT CASSPLAGSATGELFF
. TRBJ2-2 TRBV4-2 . TGTGCCAGCAGCCAAGAACATCACGGCGGGGAATTCACCGGGGAGCTGTTTTTT CASSQEHHGGEFTGELFF
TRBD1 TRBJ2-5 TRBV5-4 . TGTGCCAGCTGCCTACAGGGGGAAGAGACCCAGTACTTC CASCLQGEETQYF
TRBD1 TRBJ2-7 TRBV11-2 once TGTGCCAGCAGCTTAATGGTGGGACAGGGAGTCGAGCAGTACTTC CASSLMVGQGVEQYF
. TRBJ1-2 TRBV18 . TGTGCCAGCTCACCGTCTGAGAGGGTAGCGGATGGCTACACCTTC CASSPSERVADGYTF
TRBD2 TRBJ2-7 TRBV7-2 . TGTGCCAGCAGCGCGAAAATAGCGGGAGGGCCAAGGGAGCAGTACTTC CASSAKIAGGPREQYF
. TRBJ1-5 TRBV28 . TGTGCCAGCACCTCAGGGCATCAGCCCCAGCATTTT CASTSGHQPQHF
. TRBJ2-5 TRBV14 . TGTGCCAGCAGCCAAGATCTCCTTCAGGGGACCCAGTACTTC CASSQDLLQGTQYF
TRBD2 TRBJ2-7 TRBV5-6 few TGTGCCAGCAGCTTCCTTACTAGCGGGAGTTCTTCCTACGAGCAGTACTTC CASSFLTSGSSSYEQYF
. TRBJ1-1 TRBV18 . TGTGCCAGCTCACCATACGATCCAGGGGCCTTCGTCACTGAAGCTTTCTTT CASSPYDPGAFVTEAFF
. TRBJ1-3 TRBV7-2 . TGTGCCAGCAGCATGGGGGGCTCTGGAAACACCATATATTTT CASSMGGSGNTIYF
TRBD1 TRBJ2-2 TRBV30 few TGTGCCTCTCCGGGACAGGGGAACGGGGAGCTGTTTTTT CASPGQGNGELFF
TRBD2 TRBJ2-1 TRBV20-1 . TGCAGTGCCCGGGACTACGATGAGCAGTTCTTC CSARDYDEQFF
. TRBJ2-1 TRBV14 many TGTGCCAGCAGCCGAACCGACTATTTCGATGAGCAGTTCTTC CASSRTDYFDEQFF
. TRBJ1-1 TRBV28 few TGTGCCAGCAACCCCGGAGGACAGAGAACTGAAGCTTTCTTT CASNPGGQRTEAFF
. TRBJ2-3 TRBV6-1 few TGTGCCAGCAGTCCGGGATTGACGCAGTATTTT CASSPGLTQYF
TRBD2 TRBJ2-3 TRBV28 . TGTGCCAGCACCTCTAGCGGGAGGGCAGATACGCAGTATTTT CASTSSGRADTQYF
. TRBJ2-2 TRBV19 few TGTGCCAGTAACCCAGGCACCGGGGAGCTGTTTTTT CASNPGTGELFF
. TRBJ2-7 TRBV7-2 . TGTGCCAGCAGCTTAGCTTCAGCAGGATACGAGCAGTACTTC CASSLASAGYEQYF